This entry lists 10 T cell receptor beta chains sequenced from one sample in a study of cytomegalovirus exposure and HLA in healthy donors. The PCR ran on 60 Vbeta and 13 Jbeta primers. Profiling relied on immunoSEQ multiplex PCR, and the TCRdb table lists in-frame clones only, not all of them. The repertoire holds about 140,000 clones, with approximately 83% as singletons. Source material: PBMCs. These receptors all come from a man aged 35 to 55 in good health and CMV-seronegative.

The V call is TRBV6-1, the J call TRBJ1-2, with D unclear. The ends were cut back, 2 bases at V and 8 bases at J, with 18 bases in the middle. CDR1 and CDR2 (germline): MNHNS, SASEGT. The CDR3 spans 15 residues. The CDR3 here is CASSESGRTREGYTF. The CDR3, as DNA: TGTGCCAGCAGTGAATCTGGCAGGACCCGGGAAGGCTACACCTTC.

The CDR3 DNA reads TGCGCCAGCAGCATAGGGGACAGGGCCGAGACCCAGTACTTC. Protein sequence: CASSIGDRAETQYF. The chain links TRBV5-1 to TRBJ2-5, with 9 bases aligning to TRBD1. The CDR3 runs 14 residues. The ends lost 4 bases at V and 5 bases at J; junction bases unmatched: 6. Per the germline V gene, CDR1 is SGHRS and CDR2 is YFSETQ.

V gene TRBV5-6 combines with J gene TRBJ1-2, with D possibly TRBD1 on 6 matching bases. Germline lookup yields CDR1 SGHDT and CDR2 YYEEEE. This CDR3 region has 12 residues. Trimming cost V 2 bases and J 10 bases, with 12 bases left between them. In nucleotides, the CDR3 is TGTGCCAGCAGCTTCGGGACAAACGACTACACCTTC. This encodes CASSFGTNDYTF.

V usage is TRBV5-1 and J usage is TRBJ1-2, with 9 nucleotides matching TRBD1. The CDR3 covers 17 residues. After removal of 4 bases from V and 4 bases from J, the junction contained 14 bases not matched to a gene. Germline CDR1 and CDR2: SGHRS and YFSETQ. The CDR3, as DNA: TGCGCCAGCAGCACGGGGACAGGGCAGTCCCCCTTCTATGGCTACACCTTC. As protein: CASSTGTGQSPFYGYTF.

The chain carries TRBV7-8 and TRBJ2-5, with a possible D match to TRBD2 (6 bases). Germline V gene lookup returns CDR1 SGHVS and CDR2 FQNEAQ. The CDR3 is 15 residues long. V was clipped by 2 bases and J by 13 bases, with 23 bases between them. The CDR3 DNA reads as TGTGCCAGCAGCTTATTCGGAAAGGAGCCGAGACTAGGGTACTTC. Amino acid sequence: CASSLFGKEPRLGYF.

This chain uses TRBV7-2 with TRBJ2-6; 7 nucleotides line up with TRBD1. The CDR3 consists of 15 residues. Per germline, CDR1 SGHTA and CDR2 FQGNSA. Trimming removed 5 bases from V and 1 base from J; junction bases left unmatched: 2. CDR3 in DNA: TGTGCCAGCAGCCCAGGGGGTTCTGGGGCCAACGTCCTGACTTTC. Protein product: CASSPGGSGANVLTF.

This clone came up a few times. This chain uses TRBV6-1 with TRBJ2-2, with D maybe TRBD1 (6 bases). This CDR3 spans 15 amino acids. With 5 bases removed from V and 5 bases from J, the gap between germline ends came to 15 bases. Germline V gene lookup returns CDR1 MNHNS and CDR2 SASEGT. The CDR3 sequence is CASSKQDRRTGELFF. In DNA, the CDR3 is TGTGCCAGCAGTAAACAGGACAGAAGGACCGGGGAGCTGTTTTTT.

The chain couples TRBV6-5 to TRBJ1-1; maybe TRBD1 (6 bases). V lost 6 bases, J lost 1 base, and 12 bases lay in between. Per germline, CDR1 MNHEY and CDR2 SVGAGI. The CDR3 runs 14 residues. This CDR3 reads CASSPLDRNTEAFF. Here the CDR3 DNA reads TGTGCCAGCAGCCCCCTGGACAGGAACACTGAAGCTTTCTTT.

V is TRBV4-1 and J is TRBJ2-3; D gene unclear. Trimming left V 0 bases short and J 4 bases short, with 11 bases between. CDR1 and CDR2 from the germline V gene are MGHRA and YSYEKL. This CDR3 has 15 amino acids. Written as DNA, the CDR3 is TGCGCCAGCAGCCAAGATTCCCGACGGGCAGATACGCAGTATTTT. Its protein product is CASSQDSRRADTQYF.

This clone was observed once. The chain joins TRBV14 to TRBJ2-3; 7 nucleotides line up with TRBD2. The CDR3 consists of 17 residues. The trim removed 4 bases at V and 3 bases at J, leaving 13 bases unmatched. In germline, CDR1 is SGHDN, CDR2 FVKESK. The CDR3 DNA sequence: TGTGCCAGCAGCCCTCGGGTTAGCGGGCGGGTGACAGATACGCAGTATTTT. Translated, it gives CASSPRVSGRVTDTQYF.